The rows below give T cell receptor beta chains drawn from one sample of a study of blood T cells in healthy people across ages. TCRdb reprocessed the 5' RACE reads via MiXCR and lists one record per CDR3 protein. The sample records approximately 700,000 distinct CDR3 sequences, about 32% being singletons. The sample taken for sequencing was blood. Every receptor here comes from a woman at least 80 years old in good health. Each CDR3 is given with its conserved first and last residue. D genes are given only for firm matches. Clone sizes are given selectively: once, few, many, or a class where the clone is expanded.

.	TRBJ2-5	.	TRBV4-2	TGTGCCAGCAGCCAAGAAAGTCCCGGACAGCACCAAGAGACCCAGTACTTC	CASSQESPGQHQETQYF
.	TRBJ2-1	.	TRBV2	TGTGCCAGCACCGTACAGGGTAATACCTACAATGAGCAGTTCTTC	CASTVQGNTYNEQFF
.	TRBJ2-2	.	TRBV5-1	TGCGCCAGCAGCCGTATAGACCCCAACACCGGGGAGCTGTTTTTT	CASSRIDPNTGELFF
many	TRBJ2-3	.	TRBV7-8	TGTGCCAGCAGCTTAGGCCGGAATCATCTCACAGATACGCAGTATTTT	CASSLGRNHLTDTQYF
.	TRBJ2-1	TRBD2	TRBV28	TGTGCCAGCAGTTTAGGTCTAGCGGGGGTTGGGAGGGAGCAGTTCTTC	CASSLGLAGVGREQFF
few	TRBJ1-2	TRBD1	TRBV30	TGTGCCTGGAGGGATATTACAGGGGGCTTTGGCTACACCTTC	CAWRDITGGFGYTF
many	TRBJ2-3	.	TRBV6-5	TGTGCCAGCAGTTACGGGGGGGGGCCCACAGATACGCAGTATTTT	CASSYGGGPTDTQYF
many	TRBJ1-2	TRBD1	TRBV6-6	TGTGCCAGCAGTGCGACAGGGATTAGATCCCGGGGCTACACCTTC	CASSATGIRSRGYTF
.	TRBJ1-2	TRBD1	TRBV12-3/TRBV12-4	TGTGCCAGCAGTACTGGGACAGGGCATGGCTACACCTTC	CASSTGTGHGYTF
.	TRBJ2-3	.	TRBV9	TGTGCCAGCAGCGTACTAGGCCCGCAGTATTTT	CASSVLGPQYF
many	TRBJ2-5	.	TRBV20-1	TGCAGTGCTAGGTACCAGGGCGGCGAGACCCAGTACTTC	CSARYQGGETQYF
.	TRBJ1-2	.	TRBV14	TGTGCCAGCAACCCACCGGGGGGGCCTTACACCTTC	CASNPPGGPYTF
.	TRBJ2-1	.	TRBV6-4	TGTGCCAGCAGTGACAGCCTCTACAATGAGCAGTTCTTC	CASSDSLYNEQFF
few	TRBJ2-5	TRBD1	TRBV5-6	TGTGCCAGCAGCTTGCAGGGGGTAGACGAGACCCAGTACTTC	CASSLQGVDETQYF
.	TRBJ1-2	TRBD1	TRBV30	TGTGCCTGGAGGAAAGACCCGGGACAGGGGTACTATGGCTACACCTTC	CAWRKDPGQGYYGYTF
once	TRBJ2-7	TRBD1	TRBV20-1	TGCAGTGCTATAGACAGGGGAATATCCTACGAGCAGTACTTC	CSAIDRGISYEQYF
.	TRBJ1-3	TRBD1	TRBV12-3/TRBV12-4	TGTGCCAGCAGTTTTGGGACAGGGTACGGAAACACCATATATTTT	CASSFGTGYGNTIYF
many	TRBJ1-2	TRBD1	TRBV7-2	TGTGCCAGCAGCTGGACAGGAGGAGAAGGCTACACCTTC	CASSWTGGEGYTF
.	TRBJ2-1	TRBD2	TRBV9	TGTGCCAGCAGCGTCGAGCGGGGGGGTTACAATGAGCAGTTCTTC	CASSVERGGYNEQFF
.	TRBJ2-2	.	TRBV9	TGTGCCAGCAGCGTAGCGACGCAGTCTGGGGAGCTGTTTTTT	CASSVATQSGELFF
few	TRBJ2-4	TRBD2	TRBV7-8	TGTGCCAGCAGCCCCCTTAGCGGGATACAGTACTTC	CASSPLSGIQYF
many	TRBJ2-1	TRBD2	TRBV4-1	TGCGCCAGCAGCCCCCAGCGGGGGTTCAATGAGCAGTTCTTC	CASSPQRGFNEQFF
.	TRBJ2-3	.	TRBV12-3/TRBV12-4	TGTGCCAGCAGTATTGACAGCGCAGATACGCAGTATTTT	CASSIDSADTQYF
many	TRBJ1-2	.	TRBV3-1	TGTGCCAGCAGCCCCGAGTTGGCAGGGCCCTTCTATGGCTACACCTTC	CASSPELAGPFYGYTF
.	TRBJ2-3	TRBD1	TRBV7-9	TGTGCCAGCAGCTTAGCACAGGGGGCGCGGACAGATACGCAGTATTTT	CASSLAQGARTDTQYF
many	TRBJ2-1	.	TRBV3-1	TGTGCCAGCAGCCTCGGGACCGAGCAGTTCTTC	CASSLGTEQFF
many	TRBJ2-7	TRBD1	TRBV9	TGTGCCAGCAGCCTCGGACAGGAGACCTACGAGCAGTACTTC	CASSLGQETYEQYF
.	TRBJ1-1	.	TRBV5-5	TGTACCAGCAGCTTGGGAGGGGCAGGTACTGAAGCTTTCTTT	CTSSLGGAGTEAFF
many	TRBJ2-7	.	TRBV6-1	TGTGCCAGCATCAACTCCCCAGAGGATTCCTACGAGCAGTACTTC	CASINSPEDSYEQYF
many	TRBJ1-2	.	TRBV6-1	TGTGCCAGCAGTGGATTACAGGGTAATGGCTACACCTTC	CASSGLQGNGYTF
many	TRBJ2-1	TRBD2	TRBV5-6	TGTGCCAGCAGCTTGGGTTTTGGAGCGGGGGGAGACAATGAGCAGTTCTTC	CASSLGFGAGGDNEQFF
.	TRBJ2-3	TRBD2	TRBV18	TGTGCCAGCTCACCGGGCGGGAGCATCACAGATACGCAGTATTTT	CASSPGGSITDTQYF
.	TRBJ2-7	.	TRBV20-1	TGCAGTGCTAGACCCCGAGGTGCCTACGAGCAGTACTTC	CSARPRGAYEQYF
once	TRBJ2-2	TRBD1	TRBV7-3	TGTGCCAGCAGCCGAGCCGGGACAGGGTCCGGGGAGCTGTTTTTT	CASSRAGTGSGELFF
few	TRBJ1-5	.	TRBV15	TGTGCCACCAGCAGAGACCGGTCGGGCAATCGGCCCCAGCATTTT	CATSRDRSGNRPQHF
.	TRBJ1-1	.	TRBV7-6	TGTGCCAGCAGCTTAGTGGGCCAGACCCTGAACACTGAAGCTTTCTTT	CASSLVGQTLNTEAFF
.	TRBJ1-2	.	TRBV28	TGTGCCAGCACCTCCTCTGGTGGCTACACCTTC	CASTSSGGYTF
many	TRBJ2-7	.	TRBV6-1	TGTGCCAGCAGTGAAATACTAGGTGGAGTGGATGAGCAGTACTTC	CASSEILGGVDEQYF
.	TRBJ2-1	TRBD2	TRBV6-1	TGTGCCAGCAGTGAGAGCGGGGGGGTATACAATGAGCAGTTCTTC	CASSESGGVYNEQFF
many	TRBJ2-1	.	TRBV5-5	TGTGCCAGCAGCCTAGAGTGGGCGGGGTCCTACAATGAGCAGTTCTTC	CASSLEWAGSYNEQFF
many	TRBJ2-6	.	TRBV19	TGTGCCAGTAGTCCGGGAGTCGGATCTGGGGCCAACGTCCTGACTTTC	CASSPGVGSGANVLTF
many	TRBJ1-2	TRBD1	TRBV12-3/TRBV12-4	TGTGCCAGCAGTTATGGGGACAGGATCCTCTATGGCTACACCTTC	CASSYGDRILYGYTF
many	TRBJ1-2	.	TRBV12-3/TRBV12-4	TGTGCCAGCAGTTTTTACGTTGGCTACACCTTC	CASSFYVGYTF
many	TRBJ2-7	.	TRBV11-1	TGTGCCAGCAGCTTAGTGCAGAGAATTGGCGAGCAGTACTTC	CASSLVQRIGEQYF
.	TRBJ1-1	.	TRBV19	TGTGCCAGTAGTATAGACCGGTCCGGACGGAACACTGAAGCTTTCTTT	CASSIDRSGRNTEAFF
many	TRBJ2-7	.	TRBV7-2	TGTGCCAGCACCCCAGAGGCCTTAACCTACGAGCAGTACTTC	CASTPEALTYEQYF